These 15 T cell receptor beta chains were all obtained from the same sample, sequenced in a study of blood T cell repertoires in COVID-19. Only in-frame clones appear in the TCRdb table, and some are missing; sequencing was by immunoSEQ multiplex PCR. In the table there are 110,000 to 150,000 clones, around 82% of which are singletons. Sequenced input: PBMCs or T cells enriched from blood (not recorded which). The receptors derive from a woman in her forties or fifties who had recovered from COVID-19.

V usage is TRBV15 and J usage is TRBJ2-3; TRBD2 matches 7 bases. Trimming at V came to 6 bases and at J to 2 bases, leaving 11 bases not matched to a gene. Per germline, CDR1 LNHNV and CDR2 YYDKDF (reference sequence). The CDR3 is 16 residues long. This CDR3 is CATRGEGVLYTDTQYF. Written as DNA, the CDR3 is TGTGCCACCAGAGGGGAGGGCGTCCTCTACACAGATACGCAGTATTTT.

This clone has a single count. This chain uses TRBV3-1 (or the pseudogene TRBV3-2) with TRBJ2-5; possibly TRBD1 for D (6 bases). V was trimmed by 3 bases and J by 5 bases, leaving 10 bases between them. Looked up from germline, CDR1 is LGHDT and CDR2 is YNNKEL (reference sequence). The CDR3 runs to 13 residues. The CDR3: CASSHGGRETQYF. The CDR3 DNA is TGTGCCAGCAGCCATGGGGGCAGGGAGACCCAGTACTTC.

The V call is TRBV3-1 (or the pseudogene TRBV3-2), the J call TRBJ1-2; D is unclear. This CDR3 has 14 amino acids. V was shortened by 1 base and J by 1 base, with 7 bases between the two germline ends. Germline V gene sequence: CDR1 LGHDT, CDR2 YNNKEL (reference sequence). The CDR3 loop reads CASSQAGFNYGYTF. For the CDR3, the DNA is TGTGCCAGCAGCCAAGCGGGTTTTAACTATGGCTACACCTTC.

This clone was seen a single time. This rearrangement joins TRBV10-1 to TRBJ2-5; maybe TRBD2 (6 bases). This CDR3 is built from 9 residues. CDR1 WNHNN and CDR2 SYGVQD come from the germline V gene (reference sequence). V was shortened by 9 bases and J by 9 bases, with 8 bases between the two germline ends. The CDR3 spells CASWGAQYF. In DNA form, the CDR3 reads TGCGCCAGTTGGGGGGCCCAGTACTTC.

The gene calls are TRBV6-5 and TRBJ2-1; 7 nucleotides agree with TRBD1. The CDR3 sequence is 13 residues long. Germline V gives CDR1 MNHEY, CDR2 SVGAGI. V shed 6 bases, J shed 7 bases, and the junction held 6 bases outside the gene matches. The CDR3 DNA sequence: TGTGCCAGCAGAACCGACAGGGTTAATGAGCAGTTCTTC. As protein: CASRTDRVNEQFF.

For the CDR3, the DNA is TGTGCCAGCAGAGTAAGTGCGGGCGGGGGGTTCTACAATGAGCAGTTCTTC. Translation gives CASRVSAGGGFYNEQFF. This sequence joins TRBV28 and TRBJ2-1; 8 bases line up with TRBD2. The junction had 13 bases not matched to a gene; V was cut back by 6 bases and J by 3 bases. The CDR3 consists of 17 residues. From germline, CDR1 is MDHEN and CDR2 SYDVKM.

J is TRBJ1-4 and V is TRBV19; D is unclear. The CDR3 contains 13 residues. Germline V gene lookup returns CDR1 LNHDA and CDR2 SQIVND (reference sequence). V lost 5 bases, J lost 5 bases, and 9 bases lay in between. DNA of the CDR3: TGTGCCAGTAGTTCCGGACTGAATGAAAAACTGTTTTTT. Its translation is CASSSGLNEKLFF.

The CDR3 reads CASSLGQVLPLHF. CDR3 sequence (DNA): TGTGCCAGCAGCTTAGGGCAGGTCTTACCCCTCCACTTT. The V gene is TRBV7-2, the J gene TRBJ1-6, with unresolved D. Trimming stripped 1 base from V and 12 bases from J, with 10 bases between. The CDR3 loop spans 13 amino acids. Germline lookup yields CDR1 SGHTA and CDR2 FQGNSA. The variable domain in full, with the rest retrieved from reference TRBV7-2 and TRBJ1-6, is GAGVSQSPSNKVTEKGKDVELRCDPISGHTALYWYRQSLGQGLEFLIYFQGNSAPDKSGLPSDRFSAERTGGSVSTLTIQRTQQEDSAVYLCASSLGQVLPLHFGNGTRLTVT.

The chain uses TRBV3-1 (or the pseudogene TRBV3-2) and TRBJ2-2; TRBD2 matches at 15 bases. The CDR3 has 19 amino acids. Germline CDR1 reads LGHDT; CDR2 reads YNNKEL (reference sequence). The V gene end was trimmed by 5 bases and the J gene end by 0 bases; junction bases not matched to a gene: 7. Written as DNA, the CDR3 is TGTGCCAGCAGCTCCGGGACTAGCGGGGGGCTCGCGAACACCGGGGAGCTGTTTTTT. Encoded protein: CASSSGTSGGLANTGELFF.

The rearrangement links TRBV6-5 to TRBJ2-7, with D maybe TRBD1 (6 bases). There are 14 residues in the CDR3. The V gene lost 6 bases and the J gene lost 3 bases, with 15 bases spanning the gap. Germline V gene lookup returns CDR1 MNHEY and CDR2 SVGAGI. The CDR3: CASRRPGAGYEQYF. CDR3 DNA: TGTGCCAGCAGGCGTCCAGGGGCTGGCTACGAGCAGTACTTC.

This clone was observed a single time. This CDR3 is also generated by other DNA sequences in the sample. The CDR3 protein is CASSLTGGNQPQHF. The CDR3 DNA is TGTGCCAGCAGCCTGACAGGGGGCAATCAGCCCCAGCATTTT. V is TRBV5-5 and J is TRBJ1-5, with TRBD1 identical over 8 bases. The CDR3 runs 14 residues. The germline V gene encodes CDR1 SGHKS and CDR2 YYEKEE (reference sequence). J gave up 2 bases and V 4 bases, and 2 bases lay outside the gene matches. Full variable domain (rest looked up from reference TRBV5-5 and TRBJ1-5): DAGVTQSPTHLIKTRGQQVTLRCSPISGHKSVSWYQQVLGQGPQFIFQYYEKEERGRGNFPDRFSARQFPNYSSELNVNALLLGDSALYLCASSLTGGNQPQHFGDGTRLSIL.

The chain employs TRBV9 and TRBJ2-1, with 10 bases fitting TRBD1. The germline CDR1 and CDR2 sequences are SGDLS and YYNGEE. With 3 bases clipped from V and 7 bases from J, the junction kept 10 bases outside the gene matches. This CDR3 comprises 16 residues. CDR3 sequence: CASSATGQGLGNEQFF. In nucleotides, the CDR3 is TGTGCCAGCAGCGCAACGGGACAGGGGTTGGGTAATGAGCAGTTCTTC. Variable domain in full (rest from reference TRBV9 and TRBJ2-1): DSGVTQTPKHLITATGQRVTLRCSPRSGDLSVYWYQQSLDQGLQFLIQYYNGEERAKGNILERFSAQQFPDLHSELNLSSLELGDSALYFCASSATGQGLGNEQFFGPGTRLTVL.

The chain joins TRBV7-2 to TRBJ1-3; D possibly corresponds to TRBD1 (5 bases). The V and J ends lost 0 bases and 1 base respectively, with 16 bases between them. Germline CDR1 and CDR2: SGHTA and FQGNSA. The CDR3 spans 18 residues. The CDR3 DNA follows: TGTGCCAGCAGCTTAGCCCGCACCGGGACTACATCTGGAAACACCATATATTTT. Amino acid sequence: CASSLARTGTTSGNTIYF.

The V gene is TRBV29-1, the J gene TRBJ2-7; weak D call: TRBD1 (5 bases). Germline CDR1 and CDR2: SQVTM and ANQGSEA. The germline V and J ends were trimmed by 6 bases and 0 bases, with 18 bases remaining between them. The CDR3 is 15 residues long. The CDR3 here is CSVSDSEISSYEQYF. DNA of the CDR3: TGCAGCGTCAGTGACAGCGAAATTAGCTCCTACGAGCAGTACTTC.

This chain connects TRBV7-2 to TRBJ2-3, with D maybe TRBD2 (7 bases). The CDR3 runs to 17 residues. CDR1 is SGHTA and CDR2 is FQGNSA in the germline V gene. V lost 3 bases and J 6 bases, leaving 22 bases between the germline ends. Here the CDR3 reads CASSLAGAGSLKDTQYF. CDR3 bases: TGTGCCAGCAGCTTGGCGGGGGCGGGCAGCCTCAAGGATACGCAGTATTTT.